This T cell receptor beta chain was captured by sequencing in a study of T cells in tumors and immune-related adverse events. Only in-frame clones appear in the TCRdb table, and some are missing; sequencing was by immunoSEQ multiplex PCR. The sample records fewer than 10,000 clones, about 93% being singletons. The CDR3 spans 15 residues. The trim removed 2 bases at V and 8 bases at J, leaving 9 bases unmatched. Looked up from germline, CDR1 is ENHRY and CDR2 is SYGVKD. The chain links TRBV10-3 to TRBJ2-1; 7 positions agree with TRBD2. Here the sequenced sample was lymph node tissue, taken from a patient treated with anti-PD-1 therapy. This receptor was taken from a female donor with metastatic renal cell carcinoma. CDR3 protein: CAISEPGRLSDEQFF. The CDR3 DNA is TGTGCCATCAGTGAGCCCGGGAGGCTTAGTGATGAGCAGTTCTTC.